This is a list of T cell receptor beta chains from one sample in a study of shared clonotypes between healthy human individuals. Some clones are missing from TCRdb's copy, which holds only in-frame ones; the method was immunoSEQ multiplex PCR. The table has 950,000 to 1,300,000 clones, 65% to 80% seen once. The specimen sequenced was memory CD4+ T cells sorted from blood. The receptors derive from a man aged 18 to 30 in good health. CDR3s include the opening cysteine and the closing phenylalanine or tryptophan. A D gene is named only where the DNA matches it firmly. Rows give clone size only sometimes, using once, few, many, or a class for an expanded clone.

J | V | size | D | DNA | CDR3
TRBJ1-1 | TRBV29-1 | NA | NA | TGCAGCGTTGAAGAGTGGAAGGGACCCTTGAACACTGAAGCTTTCTTT | CSVEEWKGPLNTEAFF
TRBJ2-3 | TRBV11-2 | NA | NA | TGTGCCAGCAGTTCCACTAGGTCAGATACGCAGTATTTT | CASSSTRSDTQYF
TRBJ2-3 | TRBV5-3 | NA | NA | TGTGCCAGAAGCGGACTATTCCATCCAGATACGCAGTATTTT | CARSGLFHPDTQYF
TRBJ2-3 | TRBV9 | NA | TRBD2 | TGTGCCAGCAGCGTGAGTGTAGCGGGAGGCGGCACAGATACGCAGTATTTT | CASSVSVAGGGTDTQYF
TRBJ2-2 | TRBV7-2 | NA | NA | TGTGCCAGCAGCCCCGTTGGGGGAGGGAACACCGGGGAGCTGTTTTTT | CASSPVGGGNTGELFF
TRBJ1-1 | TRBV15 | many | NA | TGTGCCACCAGCAGAGCAGGGATGGGGACTGAAGCTTTCTTT | CATSRAGMGTEAFF
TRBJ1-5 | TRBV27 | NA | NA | TGTGCCAGCAGGATAGGCAGCTTTGGGCCCCAGCATTTT | CASRIGSFGPQHF
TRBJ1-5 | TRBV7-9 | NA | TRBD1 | TGTGCCAGCAGCTCCGGACAGGGGATAAATCAGCCCCAGCATTTT | CASSSGQGINQPQHF
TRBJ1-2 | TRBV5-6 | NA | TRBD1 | TGTGCCAGCAGCGGACAGGGGGCCGATGGCTACACCTTC | CASSGQGADGYTF
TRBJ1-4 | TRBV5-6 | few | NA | TGTGCCAGCAGCTTCCGGGACTTACGTGAAAAACTGTTTTTT | CASSFRDLREKLFF
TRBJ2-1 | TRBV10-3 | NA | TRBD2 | TGTGCCATCAGTGAATTTGGGACTAGCGGGGACAATGAGCAGTTCTTC | CAISEFGTSGDNEQFF
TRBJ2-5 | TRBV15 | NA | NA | TGTGCCACCAGCAGAGGAGCATTCCAAGAGACCCAGTACTTC | CATSRGAFQETQYF
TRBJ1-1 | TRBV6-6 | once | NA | TGTGCCAGCATCTTACGTGGTTTTTTGAACACTGAAGCTTTCTTT | CASILRGFLNTEAFF
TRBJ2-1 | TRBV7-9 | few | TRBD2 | TGTGCCAGCAGCTTAGCCCAGCGGGAGACCTACAATGAGCAGTTCTTC | CASSLAQRETYNEQFF
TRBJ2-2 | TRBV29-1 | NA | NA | TGCAGCGTTGGGAATCGTTGGGGCGGGGAGCTGTTTTTT | CSVGNRWGGELFF
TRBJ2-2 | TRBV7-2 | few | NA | TGTGCCAGCAGCTTAATTGGGACCGGGGAGCTGTTTTTT | CASSLIGTGELFF
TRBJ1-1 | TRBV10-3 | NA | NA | TGTGCCATCAGTGAGCGCGGACAGAACACTGAAGCTTTCTTT | CAISERGQNTEAFF
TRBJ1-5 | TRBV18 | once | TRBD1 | TGTGCCAGCTCACCACCGGGGACAGGCGTTCAGCCCCAGCATTTT | CASSPPGTGVQPQHF
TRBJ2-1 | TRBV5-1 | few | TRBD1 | TGCGCCAGCAGCTGGACAGGGTACAATGAGCAGTTCTTC | CASSWTGYNEQFF
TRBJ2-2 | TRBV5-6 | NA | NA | TGTGCCAGCAGCTCGGTGTGGCTAACGAACACCGGGGAGCTGTTTTTT | CASSSVWLTNTGELFF
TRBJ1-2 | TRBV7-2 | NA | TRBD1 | TGCGCCAGCAGCCCACAGACAGGGGGTGGGTTTCGGGATGGCTACACCTTC | CASSPQTGGGFRDGYTF
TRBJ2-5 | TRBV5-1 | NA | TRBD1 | TGCGCCAGCAGTTACGGGACAGGGAAAGAGACCCAGTACTTC | CASSYGTGKETQYF